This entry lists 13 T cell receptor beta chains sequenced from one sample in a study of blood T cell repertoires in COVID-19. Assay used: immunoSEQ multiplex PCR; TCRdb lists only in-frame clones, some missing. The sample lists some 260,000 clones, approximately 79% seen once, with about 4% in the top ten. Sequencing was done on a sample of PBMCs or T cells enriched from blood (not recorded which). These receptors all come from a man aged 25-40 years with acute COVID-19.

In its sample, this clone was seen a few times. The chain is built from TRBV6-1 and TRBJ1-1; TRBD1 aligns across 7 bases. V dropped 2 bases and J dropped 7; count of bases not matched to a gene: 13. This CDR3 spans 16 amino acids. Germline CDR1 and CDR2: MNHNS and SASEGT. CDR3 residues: CASSEFTGDGSGEAFF. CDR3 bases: TGTGCCAGCAGTGAATTTACAGGGGATGGGTCGGGTGAAGCTTTCTTT.

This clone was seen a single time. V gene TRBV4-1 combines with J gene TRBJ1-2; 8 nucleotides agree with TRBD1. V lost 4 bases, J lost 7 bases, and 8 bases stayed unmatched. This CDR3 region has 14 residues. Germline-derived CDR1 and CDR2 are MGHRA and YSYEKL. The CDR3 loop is CASSPPAGTGGYTF. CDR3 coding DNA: TGCGCCAGCAGCCCCCCGGCTGGGACAGGTGGCTACACCTTC.

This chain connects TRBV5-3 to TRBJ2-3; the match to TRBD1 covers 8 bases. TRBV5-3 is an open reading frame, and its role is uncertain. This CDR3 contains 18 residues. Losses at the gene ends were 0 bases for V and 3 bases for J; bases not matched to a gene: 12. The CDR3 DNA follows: TGTGCCAGAAGCTTGGGCACAAGTTTCAGGGGGCAGACAGATACGCAGTATTTT. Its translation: CARSLGTSFRGQTDTQYF.

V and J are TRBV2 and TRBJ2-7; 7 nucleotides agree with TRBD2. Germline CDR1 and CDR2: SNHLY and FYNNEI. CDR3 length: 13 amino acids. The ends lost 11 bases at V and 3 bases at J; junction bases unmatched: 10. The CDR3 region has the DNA TGTGCCGGGCACCAGGCTAGCGGCTACGAGCAGTACGTC. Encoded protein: CAGHQASGYEQYV.

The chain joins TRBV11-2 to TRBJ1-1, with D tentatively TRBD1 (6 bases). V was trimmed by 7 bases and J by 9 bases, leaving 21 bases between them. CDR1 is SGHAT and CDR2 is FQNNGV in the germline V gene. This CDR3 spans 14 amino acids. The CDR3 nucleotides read TGTGCCAGCACCCGGACAGACCTTACCTATAAAGCTTTCTTT. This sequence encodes CASTRTDLTYKAFF.

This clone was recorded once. The CDR3: CASSSGDAYGYTF. For the CDR3, the DNA is TGTGCCAGCAGCTCAGGGGACGCGTATGGCTACACCTTC. The chain is built from TRBV5-6 and TRBJ1-2, with D maybe TRBD1 (6 bases). The CDR3 extends over 13 amino acids. CDR1 SGHDT and CDR2 YYEEEE come from the germline V gene. V was clipped by 3 bases and J by 5 bases, with 11 bases between them.

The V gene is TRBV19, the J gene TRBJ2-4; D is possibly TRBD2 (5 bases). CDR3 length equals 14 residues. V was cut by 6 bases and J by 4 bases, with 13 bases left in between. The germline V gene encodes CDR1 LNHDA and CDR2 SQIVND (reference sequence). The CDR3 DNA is TGTGCCAGTAGCCACCCCGGGATAAAAAACATTCAGTACTTC. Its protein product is CASSHPGIKNIQYF.

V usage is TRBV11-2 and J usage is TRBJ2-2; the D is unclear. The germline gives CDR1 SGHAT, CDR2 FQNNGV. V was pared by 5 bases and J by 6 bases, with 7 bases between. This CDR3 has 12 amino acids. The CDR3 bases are TGTGCCAGCAGCCAACGAGCCGGGGAGCTGTTTTTT. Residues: CASSQRAGELFF.

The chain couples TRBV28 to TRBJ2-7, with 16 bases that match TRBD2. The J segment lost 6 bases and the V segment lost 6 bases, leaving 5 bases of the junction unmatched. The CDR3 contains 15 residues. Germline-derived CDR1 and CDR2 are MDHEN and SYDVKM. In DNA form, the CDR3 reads TGTGCCAGCAGCCATGGGACTAGCGGGAGGGGCGAGCAGTACGTC. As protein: CASSHGTSGRGEQYV.

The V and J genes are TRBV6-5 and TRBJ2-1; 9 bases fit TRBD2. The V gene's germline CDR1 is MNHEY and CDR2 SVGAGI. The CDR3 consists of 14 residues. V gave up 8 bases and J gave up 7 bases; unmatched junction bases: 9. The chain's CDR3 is CASLPSGRSNEQFF. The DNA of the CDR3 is TGTGCCAGCCTCCCCAGCGGGAGGTCGAATGAGCAGTTCTTC.

The chain's CDR3 is CASSDQVFFNEQFF. CDR3 sequence (DNA): TGTGCCAGCAGTGACCAGGTTTTCTTCAATGAGCAGTTCTTC. The gene calls are TRBV2 and TRBJ2-1; D uncertain. This CDR3 is built from 14 residues. The germline V gene has CDR1 SNHLY and CDR2 FYNNEI. V lost 3 bases and J lost 6, with 12 bases in between. The full variable domain, in which reference TRBV2 and TRBJ2-1 provide the parts outside the CDR3, is EPEVTQTPSHQVTQMGQEVILRCVPISNHLYFYWYRQILGQKVEFLVSFYNNEISEKSEIFDDQFSVERPDGSNFTLKIRSTKLEDSAMYFCASSDQVFFNEQFFGPGTRLTVL.

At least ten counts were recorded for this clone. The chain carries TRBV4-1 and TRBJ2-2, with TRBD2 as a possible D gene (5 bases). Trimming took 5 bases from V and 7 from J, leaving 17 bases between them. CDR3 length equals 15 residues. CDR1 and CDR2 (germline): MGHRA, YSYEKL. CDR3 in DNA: TGCGCCAGCAGCACCGAACCGGGAACACACGGGGAGCTGTTTTTT. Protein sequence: CASSTEPGTHGELFF.

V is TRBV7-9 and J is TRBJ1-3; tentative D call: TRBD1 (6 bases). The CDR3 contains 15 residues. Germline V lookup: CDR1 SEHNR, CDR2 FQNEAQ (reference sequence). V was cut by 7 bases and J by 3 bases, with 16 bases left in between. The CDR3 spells CASTTGGAFGNTIYF. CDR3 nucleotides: TGTGCCAGCACCACCGGGGGGGCCTTTGGAAACACCATATATTTT.